This TCR beta chain was sequenced in a study of blood T cell repertoires in COVID-19. The CDR3 totals 19 residues. Germline V gene data show CDR1 as LNHDA and CDR2 as SQIVND (reference sequence). Losses at the gene ends were 5 bases for V and 2 bases for J; bases not matched to a gene: 11. Only in-frame clones appear in the TCRdb table, and some are missing; sequencing was by immunoSEQ multiplex PCR. The table records about 280,000 clones, nearly 90% of them present only once. The specimen sequenced was PBMCs or T cells enriched from blood (not recorded which). This clonotype was sampled from a woman between 18 and 29 years old with acute COVID-19. The chain combines TRBV19 with TRBJ2-6; 11 nucleotides match TRBD1. CDR3: CASSGGQGASMAGANVLTF. Here the CDR3 DNA reads TGTGCCAGTAGTGGCGGACAGGGGGCTTCTATGGCTGGGGCCAACGTCCTGACTTTC.